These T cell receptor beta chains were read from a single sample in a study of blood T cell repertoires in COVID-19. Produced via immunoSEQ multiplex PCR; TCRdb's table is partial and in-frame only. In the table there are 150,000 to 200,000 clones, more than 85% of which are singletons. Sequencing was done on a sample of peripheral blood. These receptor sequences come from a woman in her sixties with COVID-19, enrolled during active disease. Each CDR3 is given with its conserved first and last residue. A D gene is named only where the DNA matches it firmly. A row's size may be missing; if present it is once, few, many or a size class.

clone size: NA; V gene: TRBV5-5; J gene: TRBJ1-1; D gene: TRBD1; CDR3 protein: CASSSRTGGSLNTEAFF; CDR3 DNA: TGTGCCAGCAGCTCCCGCACAGGGGGCTCCCTAAACACTGAAGCTTTCTTT
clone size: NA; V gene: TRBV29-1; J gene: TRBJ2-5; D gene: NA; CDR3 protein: CSADSGETQYF; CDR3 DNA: TGCAGCGCTGACAGTGGAGAGACCCAGTACTTC
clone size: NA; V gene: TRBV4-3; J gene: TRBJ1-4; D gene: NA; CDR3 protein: CASSQEWGRSYEKLFF; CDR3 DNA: TGCGCCAGCAGCCAAGAATGGGGCAGGAGCTATGAAAAACTGTTTTTT
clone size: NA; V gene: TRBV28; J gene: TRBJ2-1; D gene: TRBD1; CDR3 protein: CASGRDWTGTMDEQFF; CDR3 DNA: TGTGCCAGCGGACGTGACTGGACAGGGACGATGGATGAGCAGTTCTTC
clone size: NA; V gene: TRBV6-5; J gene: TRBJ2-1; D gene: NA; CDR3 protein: CASSRRGHNEQFF; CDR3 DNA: TGTGCCAGCAGCCGCAGGGGTCACAATGAGCAGTTCTTC
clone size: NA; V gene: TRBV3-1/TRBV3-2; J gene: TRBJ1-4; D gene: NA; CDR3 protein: CASSLYETGSGEKLFF; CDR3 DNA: TGTGCCAGCAGCCTATACGAGACGGGGAGTGGAGAAAAACTGTTTTTT
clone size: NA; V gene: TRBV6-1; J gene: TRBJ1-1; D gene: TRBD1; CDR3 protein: CASSEAGTGRTEAFF; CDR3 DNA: TGTGCCAGCAGTGAAGCAGGGACAGGGAGGACTGAAGCTTTCTTT
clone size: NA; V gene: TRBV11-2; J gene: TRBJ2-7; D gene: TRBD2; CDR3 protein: CASSLVSGGRTSGPYEQYF; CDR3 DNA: TGTGCCAGCAGCTTAGTTAGCGGGGGACGGACTAGCGGCCCCTACGAGCAGTACTTC
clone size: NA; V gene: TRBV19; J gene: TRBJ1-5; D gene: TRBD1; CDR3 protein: CASNRGLVEPQHF; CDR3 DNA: TGTGCCAGTAATAGGGGGCTAGTTGAGCCCCAGCATTTT
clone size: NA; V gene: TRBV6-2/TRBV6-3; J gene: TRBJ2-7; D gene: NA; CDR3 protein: CASSYAARGIREQYF; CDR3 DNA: TGTGCCAGCAGTTATGCGGCCAGGGGAATAAGGGAGCAGTACTTC
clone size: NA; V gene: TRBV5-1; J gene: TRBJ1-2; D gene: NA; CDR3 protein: CASSLAPGIGYGYTF; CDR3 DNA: TGCGCCAGCAGCTTGGCCCCGGGGATCGGCTATGGCTACACCTTC
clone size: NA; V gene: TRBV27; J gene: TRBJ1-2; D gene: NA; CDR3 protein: CASSFRGAGGYTF; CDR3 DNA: TGTGCCAGCAGTTTCCGGGGGGCTGGGGGCTACACCTTC
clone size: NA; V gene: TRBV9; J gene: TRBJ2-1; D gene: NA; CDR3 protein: CASSGSGGTYNEQFF; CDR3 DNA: TGTGCCAGCAGCGGTAGCGGCGGTACCTACAATGAGCAGTTCTTC
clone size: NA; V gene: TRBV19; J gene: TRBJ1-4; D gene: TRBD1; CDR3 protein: CASSKTSGTGEEKLFF; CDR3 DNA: TGTGCCAGTAGTAAAACATCCGGGACAGGGGAGGAAAAACTGTTTTTT
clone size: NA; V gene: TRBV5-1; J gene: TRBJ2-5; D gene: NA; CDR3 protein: CASTPEAVSETQYF; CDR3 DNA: TGCGCCAGCACTCCCGAGGCAGTCTCTGAGACCCAGTACTTC
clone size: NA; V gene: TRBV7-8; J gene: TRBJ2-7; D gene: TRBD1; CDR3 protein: CASSLASTGARRKTHYEQYF; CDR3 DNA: TGTGCCAGCAGCTTAGCGAGTACAGGGGCCCGCCGGAAAACTCACTACGAGCAGTACTTC
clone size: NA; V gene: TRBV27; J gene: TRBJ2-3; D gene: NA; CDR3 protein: CASSIPGSRVTDTQYF; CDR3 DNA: TGTGCCAGCAGTATACCGGGGTCTAGGGTCACAGATACGCAGTATTTT
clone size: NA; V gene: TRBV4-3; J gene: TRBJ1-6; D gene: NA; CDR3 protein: CASSQAATVNSPLHF; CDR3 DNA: TGCGCCAGCAGCCAAGCCGCGACAGTTAATTCACCCCTCCACTTT
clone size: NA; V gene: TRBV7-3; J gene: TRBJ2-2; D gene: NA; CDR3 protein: CASSPNRNTGELFF; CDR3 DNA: TGTGCCAGCAGCCCCAACAGGAACACCGGGGAGCTGTTTTTT
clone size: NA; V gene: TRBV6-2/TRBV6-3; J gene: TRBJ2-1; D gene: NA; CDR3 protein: CASSQTPREQFF; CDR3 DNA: TGTGCCAGCAGTCAAACTCCTCGTGAGCAGTTCTTC
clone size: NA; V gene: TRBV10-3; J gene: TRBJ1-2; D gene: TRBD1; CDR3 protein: CATNRGGGGYTF; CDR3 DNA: TGTGCCACGAACAGGGGAGGCGGTGGCTACACCTTC
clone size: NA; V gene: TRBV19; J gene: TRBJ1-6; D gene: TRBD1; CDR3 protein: CASRSQGESSPLHF; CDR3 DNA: TGTGCCAGTAGGTCCCAGGGGGAAAGTTCACCCCTCCACTTT
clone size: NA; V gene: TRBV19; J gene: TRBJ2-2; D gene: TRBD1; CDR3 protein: CASISSGGPHTGELFF; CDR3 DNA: TGTGCCAGTATTTCTTCAGGGGGCCCGCACACCGGGGAGCTGTTTTTT
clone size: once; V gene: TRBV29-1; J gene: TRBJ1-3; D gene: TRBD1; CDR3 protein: CSVELQGSGNTIYF; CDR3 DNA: TGCAGCGTTGAATTACAGGGGTCTGGAAACACCATATATTTT
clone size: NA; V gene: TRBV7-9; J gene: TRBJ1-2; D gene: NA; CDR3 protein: CASSLGGHGDGYTF; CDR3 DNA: TGTGCCAGCAGCTTAGGGGGACACGGTGATGGCTACACCTTC
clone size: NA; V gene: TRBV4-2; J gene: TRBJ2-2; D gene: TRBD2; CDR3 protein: CASSHLAGGVVGELFF; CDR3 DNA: TGTGCCAGCAGCCACCTAGCGGGGGGCGTGGTCGGGGAGCTGTTTTTT
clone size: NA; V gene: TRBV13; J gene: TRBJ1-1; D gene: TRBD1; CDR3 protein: CASSLFAGGSTEAFF; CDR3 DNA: TGTGCCAGCAGCTTGTTTGCAGGGGGTAGCACTGAAGCTTTCTTT
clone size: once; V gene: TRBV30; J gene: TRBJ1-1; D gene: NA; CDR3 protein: CAWRLGGAEAFF; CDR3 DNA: TGTGCCTGGAGATTGGGGGGTGCTGAAGCTTTCTTT
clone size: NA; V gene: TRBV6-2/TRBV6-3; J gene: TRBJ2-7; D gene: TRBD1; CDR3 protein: CASSYRGQGSYEQYF; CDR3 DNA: TGTGCCAGCAGTTACAGGGGACAGGGAAGCTACGAGCAGTACTTC
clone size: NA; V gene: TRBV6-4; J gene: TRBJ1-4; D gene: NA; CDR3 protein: CASSDRKREKLFF; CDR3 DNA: TGTGCCAGCAGTGACCGGAAGAGGGAAAAACTGTTTTTT
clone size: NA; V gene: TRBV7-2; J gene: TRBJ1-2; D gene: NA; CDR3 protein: CASSPEGGAENYGYTF; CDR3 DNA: TGTGCCAGCAGCCCCGAGGGGGGGGCAGAGAACTATGGCTACACCTTC
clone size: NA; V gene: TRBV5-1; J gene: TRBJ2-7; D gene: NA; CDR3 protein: CASSLAVSYEQYF; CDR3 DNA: TGCGCCAGCAGCTTGGCTGTATCCTACGAGCAGTACTTC
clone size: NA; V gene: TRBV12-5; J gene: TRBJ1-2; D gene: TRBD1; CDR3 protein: CASGFAPGGYGYTF; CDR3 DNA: TGTGCTAGTGGTTTCGCGCCAGGGGGATATGGCTACACCTTC
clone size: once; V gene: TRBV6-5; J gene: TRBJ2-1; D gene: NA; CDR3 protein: CASSYSTRGRYNEQFF; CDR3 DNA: TGTGCCAGCAGTTACTCGACACGGGGGAGATACAATGAGCAGTTCTTC
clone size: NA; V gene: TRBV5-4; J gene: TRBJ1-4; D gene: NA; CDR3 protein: CASSLAPNEKLFF; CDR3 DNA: TGTGCCAGCAGCTTGGCCCCAAATGAAAAACTGTTTTTT
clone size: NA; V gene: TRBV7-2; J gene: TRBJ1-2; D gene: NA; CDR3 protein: CASSLDPGPGYTF; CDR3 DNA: TGTGCCAGCAGCTTAGACCCAGGGCCTGGCTACACCTTC
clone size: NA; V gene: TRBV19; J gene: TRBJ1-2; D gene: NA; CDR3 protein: CASSARTFYGYTF; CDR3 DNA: TGTGCCAGTAGTGCCAGGACTTTCTATGGCTACACCTTC
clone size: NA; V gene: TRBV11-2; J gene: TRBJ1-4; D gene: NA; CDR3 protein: CASSFFQGKLFF; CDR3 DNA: TGTGCCAGCAGCTTTTTCCAGGGAAAACTGTTTTTT
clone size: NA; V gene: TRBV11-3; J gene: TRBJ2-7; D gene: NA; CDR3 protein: CASSLGHRTYEQYF; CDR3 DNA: TGTGCCAGCAGCTTAGGCCACAGAACCTACGAGCAGTACTTC
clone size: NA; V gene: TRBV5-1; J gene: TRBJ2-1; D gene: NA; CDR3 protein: CASSSDSPWNEQFF; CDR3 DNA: TGCGCCAGCAGCTCGGACTCCCCCTGGAACGAGCAGTTCTTC
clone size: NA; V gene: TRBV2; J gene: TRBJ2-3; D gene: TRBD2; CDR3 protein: CASSEAASGGVFTSSTDTQYF; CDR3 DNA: TGTGCCAGCAGTGAAGCGGCTAGCGGGGGGGTATTTACCTCTAGCACAGATACGCAGTATTTT
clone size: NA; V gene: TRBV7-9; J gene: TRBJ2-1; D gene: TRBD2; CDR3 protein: CASSPTSGGALNEQFF; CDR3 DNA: TGTGCCAGCAGCCCGACTAGCGGGGGGGCACTGAATGAGCAGTTCTTC
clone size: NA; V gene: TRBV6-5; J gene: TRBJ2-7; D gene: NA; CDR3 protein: CASSYARAYEQYF; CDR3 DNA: TGTGCCAGCAGTTACGCGAGGGCGTACGAGCAGTACTTC
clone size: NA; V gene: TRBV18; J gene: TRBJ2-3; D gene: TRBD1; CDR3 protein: CASSEGQSLTDTQYF; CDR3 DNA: TGTGCCAGCTCAGAGGGACAGAGCCTCACAGATACGCAGTATTTT
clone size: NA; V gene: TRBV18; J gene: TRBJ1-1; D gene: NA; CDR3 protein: CASSPQGYTEAFF; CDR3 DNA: TGTGCCAGCTCACCTCAGGGGTACACTGAAGCTTTCTTT
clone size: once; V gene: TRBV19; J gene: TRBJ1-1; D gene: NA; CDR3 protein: CASRQGPNTEAFF; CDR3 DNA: TGTGCCAGTAGGCAGGGCCCGAACACTGAAGCTTTCTTT